These 8 T cell receptor beta chains originate from one sample sequenced in a study of cytomegalovirus exposure and HLA in healthy donors. 60 Vbeta and 13 Jbeta primers were used in PCR. TCRdb's table, derived via immunoSEQ multiplex PCR, lists solely in-frame clones and lacks some. Here the sample spans around 91,000 clones, around 80% being singletons. Material for sequencing was PBMCs. These TCRs come from a male donor in good health and CMV-seropositive.

The rearrangement joins TRBV27 to TRBJ1-1, with no clear D. Germline V CDR1 and CDR2: MNHEY, SMNVEV (reference sequence). This CDR3 contains 13 residues. Trimming took off 6 bases at V and 0 bases at J, with 8 bases between the two ends. The CDR3, as DNA: TGTGCCAGCAGGAGCACCCTGAACACTGAAGCTTTCTTT. This gives the protein CASRSTLNTEAFF.

V is TRBV12-5 and J is TRBJ1-4; 9 bases match TRBD1. Germline assignment: CDR1 LGHNT and CDR2 FRNRAP. CDR3 length equals 16 residues. The junction had 6 bases not matched to a gene; V was cut back by 2 bases and J by 5 bases. CDR3 protein: CASGLPTQGANEKLFF. For the CDR3, the DNA is TGTGCTAGTGGTTTGCCGACACAGGGGGCGAATGAAAAACTGTTTTTT.

This clone was seen a few times. The V gene is TRBV6-1, the J gene TRBJ2-6, with TRBD1 identical over 8 bases. V trimming: 7 bases; J trimming: 3 bases; junction bases outside the gene matches: 2. This CDR3 has 14 residues. Germline V gene sequence: CDR1 MNHNS, CDR2 SASEGT. CDR3 DNA: TGTGCCAGCACGACAGGGGATGGGGCCAACGTCCTGACTTTC. Protein sequence: CASTTGDGANVLTF.

V is TRBV7-9 and J is TRBJ2-4; D is unclear. The germline V and J ends were trimmed by 5 bases and 3 bases, with 8 bases remaining between them. The CDR3 is 13 residues long. CDR1 SEHNR and CDR2 FQNEAQ come from the germline V gene (reference sequence). The CDR3, as DNA: TGTGCCAGCAGCCCCCTAAGCAAAAACATTCAGTACTTC. This gives the protein CASSPLSKNIQYF.

This chain links TRBV5-4 with TRBJ1-4; TRBD1 aligns across 7 bases. Germline lookup yields CDR1 SGHNT and CDR2 YYREEE (reference sequence). CDR3 size: 16 residues. The ends lost 2 bases at V and 4 bases at J; junction bases unmatched: 8. The CDR3 sequence: CASSLGEGQRNEKLFF. CDR3 nucleotide sequence: TGTGCCAGCAGCTTAGGCGAGGGACAGCGTAATGAAAAACTGTTTTTT.

The chain carries TRBV7-2 and TRBJ2-2; TRBD2 matches 8 bases. Germline V gene data show CDR1 as SGHTA and CDR2 as FQGNSA. The CDR3 sequence is 16 residues long. Trimming removed 5 bases from V and 4 bases from J; junction bases left unmatched: 9. CDR3 protein: CASSHRLARGTGELFF. In nucleotides, the CDR3 is TGTGCCAGCAGCCACCGACTAGCGCGGGGCACCGGGGAGCTGTTTTTT.

This chain links TRBV27 with TRBJ1-1; TRBD1 is a possible D gene (6 bases). Germline CDR1 is MNHEY and CDR2 is SMNVEV (reference sequence). Trimming removed 5 bases from V and 0 bases from J, with 13 bases in between. This CDR3 is built from 15 residues. The CDR3 spells CASSLVDSVNTEAFF. The CDR3 region has the DNA TGTGCCAGCAGTCTTGTGGACAGTGTGAACACTGAAGCTTTCTTT.

As DNA, the CDR3 is TGTGCCAGCAGCCGTGGGGGGGGGAGGCAAGAGACCCAGTACTTC. Translating gives CASSRGGGRQETQYF. The V gene is TRBV7-2, the J gene TRBJ2-5, with 7 bases that match TRBD2. J lost 2 bases, V lost 5 bases, and 8 bases had no gene match. In germline, CDR1 is SGHTA, CDR2 FQGNSA. The CDR3 runs to 15 residues. Looking up the rest from reference TRBV7-2 and TRBJ2-5 gives the full variable domain: GAGVSQSPSNKVTEKGKDVELRCDPISGHTALYWYRQSLGQGLEFLIYFQGNSAPDKSGLPSDRFSAERTGGSVSTLTIQRTQQEDSAVYLCASSRGGGRQETQYFGPGTRLLVL.